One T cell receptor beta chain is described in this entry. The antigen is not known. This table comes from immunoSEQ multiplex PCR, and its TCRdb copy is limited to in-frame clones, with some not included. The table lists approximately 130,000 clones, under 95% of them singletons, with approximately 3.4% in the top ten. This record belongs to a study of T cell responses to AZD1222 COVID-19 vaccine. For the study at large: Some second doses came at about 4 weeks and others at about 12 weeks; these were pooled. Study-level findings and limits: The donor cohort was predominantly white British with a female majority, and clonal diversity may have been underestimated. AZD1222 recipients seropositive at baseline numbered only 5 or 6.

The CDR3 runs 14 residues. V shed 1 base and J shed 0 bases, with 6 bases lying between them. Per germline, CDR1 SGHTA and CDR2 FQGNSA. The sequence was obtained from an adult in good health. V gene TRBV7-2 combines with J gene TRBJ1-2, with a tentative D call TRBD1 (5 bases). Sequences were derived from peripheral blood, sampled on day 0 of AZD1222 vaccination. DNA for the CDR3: TGTGCCAGCAGCTTAGACAGGTCTAACTATGGCTACACCTTC. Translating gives CASSLDRSNYGYTF.